The next 23 T cell receptor beta chains were all read from a single sample in a study of cytotoxic CD8 clonotypes in ibrutinib-treated CLL. TCRdb's table, derived via immunoSEQ multiplex PCR, lists solely in-frame clones and lacks some. The sample shows about 4,200 clones, 83% of them seen only once. The sequencing here drew on PBMCs, taken before ibrutinib treatment. The receptor set was obtained from a human donor with chronic lymphocytic leukemia.

This sequence joins TRBV28 and TRBJ2-7; TRBD2 agrees at 10 bases. The length of the CDR3 is 16 residues. The J segment lost 2 bases and the V segment lost 5 bases, leaving 9 bases of the junction unmatched. The germline V gene has CDR1 MDHEN and CDR2 SYDVKM. This chain's CDR3 is CASSLPRTSGTYEQYF. CDR3 DNA sequence: TGTGCCAGCAGTCTTCCGAGGACTAGCGGAACCTACGAGCAGTACTTC.

V usage is TRBV18 and J usage is TRBJ1-1, with D hard to call. The germline CDR1 and CDR2 sequences are KGHSH and LQKENI. The CDR3 loop spans 14 amino acids. The V and J ends lost 6 bases and 3 bases respectively, with 14 bases between them. CDR3: CASSQVGRDTEAFF. CDR3 DNA: TGTGCCAGCTCCCAAGTGGGGAGGGACACTGAAGCTTTCTTT.

The chain uses TRBV29-1 and TRBJ1-1; D is uncertain. The CDR3 has 11 amino acids. CDR1 and CDR2 from the germline V gene are SQVTM and ANQGSEA. Trimming shortened V by 4 bases and J by 3 bases, and 6 bases separated the two germline ends. CDR3 amino acids: CSVARDTEAFF. The CDR3 coding sequence is TGCAGCGTTGCTAGGGACACTGAAGCTTTCTTT.

The V and J genes are TRBV19 and TRBJ2-5; 8 nucleotides match TRBD1. The CDR3 has 14 residues. Germline V lookup: CDR1 LNHDA, CDR2 SQIVND (reference sequence). V gave up 9 bases and J gave up 6 bases; unmatched junction bases: 12. The CDR3 loop reads CASGSVQGGQTQYF. The CDR3 bases are TGTGCCAGCGGATCGGTACAGGGGGGCCAGACCCAGTACTTC.

The V gene is TRBV6-4, the J gene TRBJ1-4; D not resolved. V was shortened by 5 bases and J by 3 bases, with 16 bases between the two germline ends. Looked up from germline, CDR1 is MRHNA and CDR2 is SNTAGT. The CDR3 extends over 16 amino acids. In DNA form, the CDR3 reads TGTGCCAGCAGTCCAACCGACGGAAAATCTAATGAAAAACTGTTTTTT. Translation gives CASSPTDGKSNEKLFF.

The chain links TRBV5-1 to TRBJ2-7; D tentatively fits TRBD1 or TRBD2 (5 bases each). V was cut by 1 base and J by 4 bases, with 12 bases left in between. The germline gives CDR1 SGHRS, CDR2 YFSETQ. The CDR3 sequence is 14 residues long. DNA for the CDR3: TGCGCCAGCAGCTTGCCCGCCAGGGAGTACGAGCAGTACTTC. Its protein is CASSLPAREYEQYF.

The rearrangement uses TRBV5-8 and TRBJ2-3; 12 bases map to TRBD2. This CDR3 contains 17 residues. After removal of 3 bases from V and 2 bases from J, the junction contained 7 bases not matched to a gene. The germline V gene has CDR1 SGHTS and CDR2 YDEGEE. CDR3 protein: CASSSELAGGFTDTQYF. In DNA form, the CDR3 reads TGTGCCAGCAGCTCGGAACTAGCGGGAGGTTTCACAGATACGCAGTATTTT. Complete variable domain (other parts from reference TRBV5-8 and TRBJ2-3): EAGVTQSPTHLIKTRGQQATLRCSPISGHTSVYWYQQALGLGLQFLLWYDEGEERNRGNFPPRFSGRQFPNYSSELNVNALELEDSALYLCASSSELAGGFTDTQYFGPGTRLTVL.

Here the CDR3 DNA reads TGTGCCAGCAGGCGGCCCCAGGGGTCGAACTATGGCTACACCTTC. This sequence encodes CASRRPQGSNYGYTF. V gene TRBV2 combines with J gene TRBJ1-2, with a tentative D call TRBD1 (6 bases). V lost 6 bases, J lost 2 bases, and 16 bases lay in between. CDR1 SNHLY and CDR2 FYNNEI come from the germline V gene. This CDR3 comprises 15 residues. Full variable domain (rest looked up from reference TRBV2 and TRBJ1-2): EPEVTQTPSHQVTQMGQEVILRCVPISNHLYFYWYRQILGQKVEFLVSFYNNEISEKSEIFDDQFSVERPDGSNFTLKIRSTKLEDSAMYFCASRRPQGSNYGYTFGSGTRLTVV.

The sample holds one count of this clone. This chain links TRBV18 with TRBJ2-2, with D unresolved. The CDR3 spans 14 residues. With 2 bases removed from V and 1 base from J, the gap between germline ends came to 5 bases. Germline CDR1 is KGHSH and CDR2 is LQKENI. The CDR3 DNA follows: TGTGCCAGCTCACCAACGGGGAACACCGGGGAGCTGTTTTTT. Encoded protein: CASSPTGNTGELFF.

The chain carries TRBV9 and TRBJ2-1, with 10 positions matching TRBD1. In germline, CDR1 is SGDLS, CDR2 YYNGEE. The CDR3 covers 14 residues. Trimming removed 4 bases from V and 7 bases from J; junction bases left unmatched: 5. CDR3 sequence reads: CASSLRTGGNEQFF. The CDR3, as DNA: TGTGCCAGCAGCTTAAGGACAGGGGGGAATGAGCAGTTCTTC.

The V and J genes are TRBV29-1 and TRBJ1-1; D uncertain. Germline V lookup: CDR1 SQVTM, CDR2 ANQGSEA. V lost 1 base, J lost 7 bases, and 7 bases lay in between. The CDR3 contains 11 residues. CDR3 amino acids: CSVEGTVEAFF. CDR3 sequence (DNA): TGCAGCGTTGAAGGGACCGTTGAAGCTTTCTTT.

The chain combines TRBV12-5 with TRBJ2-3; D is ambiguous. Germline V gene lookup returns CDR1 LGHNT and CDR2 FRNRAP. The CDR3 is 11 residues long. V was clipped by 5 bases and J by 5 bases, with 5 bases between them. The CDR3 sequence: CASGIGDTQYF. Here the CDR3 DNA reads TGTGCTAGTGGTATAGGAGATACGCAGTATTTT.

This clone was seen a few times. The V and J genes are TRBV27 and TRBJ1-4, with D tentatively TRBD1 (6 bases). CDR1 is MNHEY, CDR2 SMNVEV, per germline (reference sequence). CDR3 length: 17 amino acids. Trimming stripped 4 bases from V and 4 bases from J, with 19 bases between. CDR3 DNA: TGTGCCAGCAGTTCCTTACAGGGAAAGAACCTTAATGAAAAACTGTTTTTT. It encodes CASSSLQGKNLNEKLFF.

The J gene is TRBJ1-3, the V gene TRBV30; no clear D gene. CDR1 and CDR2 from the germline V gene are GTSNPN and SVGIG (reference sequence). V was cut by 3 bases and J by 4 bases, with 10 bases left in between. This CDR3 has 13 amino acids. The CDR3 reads CAWRGSPGNTIYF. CDR3 sequence (DNA): TGTGCCTGGAGGGGGAGTCCGGGAAACACCATATATTTT.

The chain carries TRBV7-9 and TRBJ1-2; no clear D gene. This CDR3 has 11 residues. V was cut by 2 bases and J by 6 bases, with 4 bases left in between. Per the germline V gene, CDR1 is SEHNR and CDR2 is FQNEAQ (reference sequence). This CDR3 is CASSLSNGYTF. The DNA of the CDR3 is TGTGCCAGCAGCTTAAGCAATGGCTACACCTTC.

The chain uses TRBV19 and TRBJ2-1; D is undetermined. The V end lost 1 base, the J end lost 0 bases, and 1 base lay between the germline ends. CDR3 length: 13 residues. Looked up from germline, CDR1 is LNHDA and CDR2 is SQIVND (reference sequence). CDR3: CASSIGSYNEQFF. The CDR3 DNA follows: TGTGCCAGTAGTATAGGCTCCTACAATGAGCAGTTCTTC.

This chain links TRBV19 with TRBJ1-1, with D unclear. The CDR3 runs to 15 residues. V shed 6 bases and J shed 1 base, with 15 bases lying between them. Germline CDR1 reads LNHDA; CDR2 reads SQIVND (reference sequence). CDR3: CASRPLSNRNTEAFF. The DNA of the CDR3 is TGTGCCAGTAGACCGCTCTCTAACAGGAACACTGAAGCTTTCTTT.

The chain combines TRBV28 with TRBJ1-3; D gene uncertain. Per the germline V gene, CDR1 is MDHEN and CDR2 is SYDVKM. The germline V and J ends were trimmed by 8 bases and 0 bases, with 5 bases remaining between them. The CDR3 has 12 amino acids. CDR3 sequence: CASQDSGNTIYF. CDR3 sequence (DNA): TGTGCCAGCCAAGACTCTGGAAACACCATATATTTT.

This chain connects TRBV10-1 to TRBJ2-1, with 10 bases that match TRBD2. The CDR3 spans 16 residues. V lost 2 bases to trimming and J lost 5 bases; unmatched junction nucleotides: 6. Germline CDR1 and CDR2: WNHNN and SYGVQD (reference sequence). CDR3 in amino acids: CASSEITSGENNEQFF. CDR3 coding DNA: TGCGCCAGCAGTGAGATAACTAGCGGGGAAAACAATGAGCAGTTCTTC.

This clone was recorded only once. The gene calls are TRBV7-9 and TRBJ2-1; D unclear. Germline V gene data show CDR1 as SEHNR and CDR2 as FQNEAQ (reference sequence). Deletions cut 3 bases from V and 6 bases from J, with 9 bases between. This CDR3 spans 13 amino acids. The chain's CDR3 is CASSLGRFNEQFF. The CDR3 region has the DNA TGTGCCAGCAGCTTGGGCCGGTTCAATGAGCAGTTCTTC.

The chain combines TRBV5-4 with TRBJ2-2; TRBD2 matches 7 bases. CDR1 is SGHNT and CDR2 is YYREEE in the germline V gene (reference sequence). Trimming cost V 4 bases and J 4 bases; bases outside gene matches: 10. This CDR3 is built from 16 residues. The CDR3: CASSLRAGIGTGELFF. CDR3 in DNA: TGTGCCAGCAGCCTGCGAGCGGGAATCGGCACCGGGGAGCTGTTTTTT. Together with reference TRBV5-4 and TRBJ2-2, the CDR3 gives the full variable domain: ETGVTQSPTHLIKTRGQQVTLRCSSQSGHNTVSWYQQALGQGPQFIFQYYREEENGRGNFPPRFSGLQFPNYSSELNVNALELDDSALYLCASSLRAGIGTGELFFGEGSRLTVL.

The V gene is TRBV27, the J gene TRBJ2-7, with TRBD2 identical over 8 bases. CDR3 length: 14 residues. Germline assignment: CDR1 MNHEY and CDR2 SMNVEV (reference sequence). J lost 4 bases, V lost 2 bases, and 4 bases had no gene match. The CDR3 reads CASSLRASGYEQYF. CDR3 nucleotides: TGTGCCAGCAGTTTAAGAGCTAGCGGGTACGAGCAGTACTTC.

The gene calls are TRBV2 and TRBJ1-5; D unresolved. The CDR3 covers 15 residues. Trimming stripped 0 bases from V and 0 bases from J, with 6 bases between. The germline gives CDR1 SNHLY, CDR2 FYNNEI. CDR3 residues: CASSEAGVSNQPQHF. CDR3 nucleotide sequence: TGTGCCAGCAGTGAAGCCGGGGTTAGCAATCAGCCCCAGCATTTT.